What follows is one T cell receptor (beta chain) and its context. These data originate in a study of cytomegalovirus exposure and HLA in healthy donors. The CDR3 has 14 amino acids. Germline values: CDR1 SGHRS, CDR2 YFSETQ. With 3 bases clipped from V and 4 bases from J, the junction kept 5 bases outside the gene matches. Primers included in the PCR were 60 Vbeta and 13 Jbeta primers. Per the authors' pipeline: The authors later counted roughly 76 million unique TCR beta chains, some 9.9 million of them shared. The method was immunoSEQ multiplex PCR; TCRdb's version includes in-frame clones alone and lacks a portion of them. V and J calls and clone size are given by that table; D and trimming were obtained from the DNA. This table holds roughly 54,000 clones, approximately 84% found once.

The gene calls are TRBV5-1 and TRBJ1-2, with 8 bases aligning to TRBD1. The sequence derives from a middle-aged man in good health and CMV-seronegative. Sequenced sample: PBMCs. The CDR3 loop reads CASSSVGQGYGYTF. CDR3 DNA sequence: TGCGCCAGCAGCTCGGTAGGACAGGGCTATGGCTACACCTTC. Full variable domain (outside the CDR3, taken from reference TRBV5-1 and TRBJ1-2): KAGVTQTPRYLIKTRGQQVTLSCSPISGHRSVSWYQQTPGQGLQFLFEYFSETQRNKGNFPGRFSGRQFSNSRSEMNVSTLELGDSALYLCASSSVGQGYGYTFGSGTRLTVV.